This T cell receptor beta chain was sequenced in a study of response to subunit inactivated influenza vaccine. Study-level points and caveats: It was the authors' suggestion that each seasonal influenza vaccination recruits few new T cells.

Remarks on this clonotype: Its antigen is not identified.

TCRdb re-called the RT-PCR reads with MiXCR, one entry per CDR3 protein. The repertoire holds 550,000 to 650,000 distinct CDR3 sequences, with about 10% as singletons. The ends were cut back, 3 bases at V and 5 bases at J, with 11 bases in the middle. The length of the CDR3 is 13 residues. The chain links TRBV12-3 or TRBV12-4 to TRBJ2-7; unclear D gene. The sequence derives from a man aged 50-59 years who received an inactivated influenza vaccine. Specimen: PBMCs from blood, collected on the day of vaccination. The chain's CDR3 is CASSFIQAHEQYF. The CDR3 DNA is TGTGCCAGCAGTTTTATACAAGCCCACGAGCAGTACTTC.